The rows below give T cell receptor beta chains drawn from one sample of a study of T-cell reconstitution after alpha-beta-depleted transplantation in children. TCRdb ran MiXCR on the PCR reads and lists one entry per CDR3 protein. This sample carries 190,000 or so distinct CDR3 sequences, approximately 6.8% of them seen once, and the ten largest clones take approximately 2.9%. The material was PBMCs from the stem cell graft donor, obtained from the stem cell graft. All receptors come from a human donor who donated a stem cell graft to a child with Wiskott-Aldrich syndrome. The CDR3 runs from the conserved cysteine through the conserved F or W. The order of the fields is clone size, CDR3 length, D gene, J gene, V gene, CDR3 DNA, CDR3 protein. The D gene is left open where the match is weak. Clone sizes are given selectively: once, few, many, or a class where the clone is expanded.

clone_size: few
cdr3_length: 15
d_call: NA
j_call: TRBJ1-5
v_call: TRBV11-3
cdr3_nt: TGTGCCAGCAGCTCCCCCGAGGTGGAGGAGCAGCCCCAGCATTTT
cdr3_aa: CASSSPEVEEQPQHF

clone_size: many
cdr3_length: 13
d_call: NA
j_call: TRBJ2-2
v_call: TRBV7-9
cdr3_nt: TGTGCCAGCAGCTTCGGTAACACCGGGGAGCTGTTTTTT
cdr3_aa: CASSFGNTGELFF

clone_size: few
cdr3_length: 15
d_call: TRBD1
j_call: TRBJ2-7
v_call: TRBV6-1
cdr3_nt: TGTGCCAGCAGGCGGAACCGGGACAGAGCCTACGAGCAGTACTTC
cdr3_aa: CASRRNRDRAYEQYF

clone_size: many
cdr3_length: 16
d_call: NA
j_call: TRBJ2-3
v_call: TRBV29-1
cdr3_nt: TGCAGCGTTGAAGATTCGAAGGGATTGGGGCCAGATACGCAGTATTTT
cdr3_aa: CSVEDSKGLGPDTQYF

clone_size: NA
cdr3_length: 13
d_call: NA
j_call: TRBJ2-7
v_call: TRBV5-1
cdr3_nt: TGCGCCAGCAGCTTTATCCAGAGCTACGAGCAGTACTTC
cdr3_aa: CASSFIQSYEQYF

clone_size: NA
cdr3_length: 19
d_call: NA
j_call: TRBJ2-1
v_call: TRBV13
cdr3_nt: TGTGCCAGCAGACCTAGAAGGATACCCCGGCCAGACCTCTGGAATGAGCAGTTCTTC
cdr3_aa: CASRPRRIPRPDLWNEQFF

clone_size: NA
cdr3_length: 14
d_call: NA
j_call: TRBJ1-6
v_call: TRBV2
cdr3_nt: TGTGCCAGCAGGACAACAGCTTTAAATTCACCCCTCCACTTT
cdr3_aa: CASRTTALNSPLHF

clone_size: many
cdr3_length: 13
d_call: TRBD1
j_call: TRBJ2-1
v_call: TRBV10-3
cdr3_nt: TGTGCCGGAAAGGACAGGGGTCGGAATGAGCAGTTCTTC
cdr3_aa: CAGKDRGRNEQFF

clone_size: many
cdr3_length: 17
d_call: NA
j_call: TRBJ1-1
v_call: TRBV5-1
cdr3_nt: TGCGCCAGCAGCTTGGTCGGGCTGGCCCACTTGAACACTGAAGCTTTCTTT
cdr3_aa: CASSLVGLAHLNTEAFF

clone_size: many
cdr3_length: 13
d_call: TRBD1
j_call: TRBJ2-7
v_call: TRBV3-1
cdr3_nt: TGTGCCAGCCAGGACAGGGGGGACTACGAGCAGTACTTC
cdr3_aa: CASQDRGDYEQYF

clone_size: NA
cdr3_length: 17
d_call: NA
j_call: TRBJ2-7
v_call: TRBV4-3
cdr3_nt: TGCGCCAGCAGCCAAGCTGCGGGGACCGGGTTGGTCTACGAGCAGTACTTC
cdr3_aa: CASSQAAGTGLVYEQYF

clone_size: few
cdr3_length: 15
d_call: NA
j_call: TRBJ2-5
v_call: TRBV7-2
cdr3_nt: TGTGCCAGCAGCTTTAACTACGGGGGACAAGAGACCCAGTACTTC
cdr3_aa: CASSFNYGGQETQYF

clone_size: many
cdr3_length: 13
d_call: TRBD1
j_call: TRBJ2-7
v_call: TRBV20-1
cdr3_nt: TGCAGTGCTAGCACGGACAGGGCCTACGAGCAGTACTTC
cdr3_aa: CSASTDRAYEQYF

clone_size: many
cdr3_length: 12
d_call: NA
j_call: TRBJ2-3
v_call: TRBV5-5
cdr3_nt: TGTGCCAGCAGCCCACTCACTCATACGCAGTATTTT
cdr3_aa: CASSPLTHTQYF

clone_size: few
cdr3_length: 16
d_call: NA
j_call: TRBJ2-2
v_call: TRBV20-1
cdr3_nt: TGCAGTGCTAGAAAGATCGGGCAGGGGAACACCGGGGAGCTGTTTTTT
cdr3_aa: CSARKIGQGNTGELFF

clone_size: many
cdr3_length: 13
d_call: NA
j_call: TRBJ2-1
v_call: TRBV7-7
cdr3_nt: TGTGCCAGCAGCCCTAATCTCCCTAATGAGCAGTTCTTC
cdr3_aa: CASSPNLPNEQFF

clone_size: NA
cdr3_length: 15
d_call: NA
j_call: TRBJ2-5
v_call: TRBV15
cdr3_nt: TGTGCCACCAGCAGGGACCCACTCCGCCAAGAGACCCAGTACTTC
cdr3_aa: CATSRDPLRQETQYF

clone_size: NA
cdr3_length: 13
d_call: NA
j_call: TRBJ1-3
v_call: TRBV30
cdr3_nt: TGTGCCGGTTTCGGGGGGCATGAAGACACCATATATTTT
cdr3_aa: CAGFGGHEDTIYF

clone_size: NA
cdr3_length: 13
d_call: NA
j_call: TRBJ1-1
v_call: TRBV5-5
cdr3_nt: TGTGCCAGCAGCTTGGGTCAGGGCGTTGAAGCTTTCTTT
cdr3_aa: CASSLGQGVEAFF